This T cell receptor beta chain was recovered during a study of cytomegalovirus exposure and HLA in healthy donors. Across the whole study: Earlier work reported 90 million to 120 million unique TCR beta sequences from 180 million or so T cells. Some 85 million unique TCRs, all from HLA-typed donors, were included in an early release of the data.

The PCR had 60 Vbeta and 13 Jbeta primers. The repertoire was sequenced with immunoSEQ multiplex PCR; TCRdb's copy has only in-frame clones and lacks some. The sample holds 150,000 or so clones; around 75% are singletons and the top ten take more than 2.5%. The CDR3 loop spans 14 amino acids. V dropped 7 bases and J dropped 4 bases, with 14 bases sitting between them. Germline CDR1 is MDHEN and CDR2 is SYDVKM. On this clone: Its specificity is unknown.

Regarding the study as a whole: A reported reduction in N-insertions relative to the approximately 670-donor mean was seen in an Asian-associated ancestry cluster in a later analysis. A missense DCLRE1C variant was associated with V- and J-gene trimming of TCR beta chains in a later analysis, and an independent cohort replicated the association.

The rearrangement uses TRBV28 and TRBJ1-5; D is ambiguous. The sequenced sample consisted of PBMCs. The sequence came from a female donor in good health and CMV-seronegative. CDR3 amino acids: CASNGEDYNQPQHF. CDR3 DNA: TGTGCCAGCAACGGTGAGGACTATAATCAGCCCCAGCATTTT.